The 8 T cell receptor beta chains below were found in one sample sequenced in a study of blood T cell repertoires in COVID-19. The method was immunoSEQ multiplex PCR; TCRdb's version includes in-frame clones alone and lacks a portion of them. The sample shows 190,000 or so clones, about 85% of them seen only once. The sample comprised PBMCs or T cells enriched from blood (not recorded which). Source of these receptors: a man aged 35 to 55 who had recovered from COVID-19.

In its sample, this clone was seen once. The V and J genes are TRBV11-2 and TRBJ2-7; 10 positions agree with TRBD1. Trimming at V came to 4 bases and at J to 5 bases, leaving 2 bases not matched to a gene. CDR1 is SGHAT and CDR2 is FQNNGV in the germline V gene. The CDR3 has 13 amino acids. The CDR3 region is CASSWDRGHEQYF. CDR3 in DNA: TGTGCCAGCAGCTGGGACAGGGGCCACGAGCAGTACTTC.

The V gene is TRBV30, the J gene TRBJ2-5, with 8 nucleotides matching TRBD2. This CDR3 spans 14 amino acids. Germline V lookup: CDR1 GTSNPN, CDR2 SVGIG (reference sequence). V trimming: 4 bases; J trimming: 5 bases; junction bases outside the gene matches: 9. CDR3 in amino acids: CAWTLRGGRETQYF. DNA of the CDR3: TGTGCCTGGACCCTCCGGGGGGGGAGGGAGACCCAGTACTTC.

The rearrangement joins TRBV4-1 to TRBJ2-1; maybe TRBD2 (6 bases). The V and J ends lost 0 bases and 0 bases respectively, with 9 bases between them. CDR1 MGHRA and CDR2 YSYEKL come from the germline V gene. CDR3 length equals 16 residues. CDR3 protein: CASSQEVGSSYNEQFF. CDR3 coding DNA: TGCGCCAGCAGCCAAGAGGTCGGGAGCTCCTACAATGAGCAGTTCTTC.

The chain carries TRBV5-4 and TRBJ2-1; D might be TRBD1 (5 bases). V gave up 9 bases and J gave up 4 bases, with 20 bases separating them. Germline assignment: CDR1 SGHNT and CDR2 YYREEE (reference sequence). This CDR3 contains 15 residues. CDR3 bases: TGTGCCATCCCCCTGGGGCAGGGTTTATACAATGAGCAGTTCTTC. It encodes CAIPLGQGLYNEQFF.

CDR3 sequence reads: CASSPGQRRDEQFF. CDR3 DNA: TGTGCCAGCAGCCCGGGACAGCGGAGGGATGAGCAGTTCTTC. The rearrangement joins TRBV4-2 to TRBJ2-1, with D maybe TRBD1 (7 bases). There are 14 residues in the CDR3. Germline V gene data show CDR1 as LGHNA and CDR2 as YNFKEQ. V lost 4 bases and J 8 bases, leaving 15 bases between the germline ends.

The rearrangement joins TRBV4-1 to TRBJ2-1, with 7 bases matching TRBD1. The CDR3 runs 13 residues. Trimming cost V 4 bases and J 4 bases; bases outside gene matches: 1. From germline, CDR1 is MGHRA and CDR2 YSYEKL. This CDR3 is CASSRTGYNEQFF. CDR3 bases: TGCGCCAGCAGCCGGACAGGTTACAATGAGCAGTTCTTC.

The genes are TRBV27 and TRBJ2-1; 7 bases fit TRBD2. Germline-derived CDR1 and CDR2 are MNHEY and SMNVEV (reference sequence). The V and J ends lost 5 bases and 7 bases, in that order; junction bases with no gene match: 14. This CDR3 is built from 16 residues. The CDR3 DNA reads as TGTGCCAGCAGTCCTAGGACTAGTCTTCGTGTAAATGAGCAGTTCTTC. Protein sequence: CASSPRTSLRVNEQFF.

Regarding this clone: A much more abundant neighbour one base away suggests this may be a read error. The V and J genes are TRBV6-5 and TRBJ1-2, with 8 bases identical to TRBD1. This CDR3 is built from 14 residues. Per germline, CDR1 MNHEY and CDR2 SVGAGI. Trimming cost V 5 bases and J 0 bases; bases outside gene matches: 2. The CDR3 sequence: CASSPQGANYGYTF. The CDR3 coding sequence is TGTGCCAGCAGTCCACAGGGGGCTAACTATGGCTACACCTTC.